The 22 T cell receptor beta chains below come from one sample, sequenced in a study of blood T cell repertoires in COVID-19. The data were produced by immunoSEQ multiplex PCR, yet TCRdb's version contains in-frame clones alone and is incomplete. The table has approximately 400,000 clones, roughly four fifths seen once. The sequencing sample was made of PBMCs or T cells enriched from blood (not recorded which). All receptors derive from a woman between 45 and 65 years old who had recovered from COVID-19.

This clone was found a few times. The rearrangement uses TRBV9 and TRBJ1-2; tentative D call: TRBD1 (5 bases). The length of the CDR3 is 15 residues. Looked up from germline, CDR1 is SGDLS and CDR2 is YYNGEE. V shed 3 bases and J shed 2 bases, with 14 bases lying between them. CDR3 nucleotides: TGTGCCAGCAGCGGACGAACAGGCGTAAACTATGGCTACACCTTC. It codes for CASSGRTGVNYGYTF.

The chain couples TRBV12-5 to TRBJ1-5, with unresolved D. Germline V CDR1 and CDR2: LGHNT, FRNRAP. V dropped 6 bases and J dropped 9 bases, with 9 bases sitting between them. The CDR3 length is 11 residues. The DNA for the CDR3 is TGTGCTAGTGGCCCCGGTAGGCCCCAGCATTTT. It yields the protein CASGPGRPQHF.

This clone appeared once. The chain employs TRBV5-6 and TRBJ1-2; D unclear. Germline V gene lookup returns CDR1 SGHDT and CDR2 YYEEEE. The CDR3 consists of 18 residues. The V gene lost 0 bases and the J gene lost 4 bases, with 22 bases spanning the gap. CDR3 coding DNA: TGTGCCAGCAGCTTGGCTCTCGCGACGGGAGGCGATATCTATGGCTACACCTTC. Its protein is CASSLALATGGDIYGYTF.

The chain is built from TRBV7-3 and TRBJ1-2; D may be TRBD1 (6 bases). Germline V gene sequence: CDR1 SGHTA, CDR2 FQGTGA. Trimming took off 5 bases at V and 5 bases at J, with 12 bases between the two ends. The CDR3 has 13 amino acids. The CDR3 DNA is TGTGCCAGCAGCGGGCCAGGGGAATATGGCTACACCTTC. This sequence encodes CASSGPGEYGYTF.

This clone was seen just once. This CDR3 is CASSLSGVTSGNTIYF. The CDR3 DNA follows: TGCGCCAGCAGCTTGTCCGGGGTTACCTCTGGAAACACCATATATTTT. The chain carries TRBV5-1 and TRBJ1-3; D gene uncertain. The CDR3 contains 16 residues. Germline V CDR1 and CDR2: SGHRS, YFSETQ. V lost 1 base to trimming and J lost 0 bases, with 11 bases between them.

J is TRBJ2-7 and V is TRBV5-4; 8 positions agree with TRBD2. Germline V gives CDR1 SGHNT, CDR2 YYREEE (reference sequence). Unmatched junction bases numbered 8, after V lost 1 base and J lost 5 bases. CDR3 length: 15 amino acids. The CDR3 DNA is TGTGCCAGCAGCTTGCTTCCGGGAGGGCTCAACGAGCAGTACTTC. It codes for CASSLLPGGLNEQYF.

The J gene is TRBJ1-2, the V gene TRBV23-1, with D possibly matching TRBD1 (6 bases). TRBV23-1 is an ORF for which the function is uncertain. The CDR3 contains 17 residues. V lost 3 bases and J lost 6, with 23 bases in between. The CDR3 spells CASSHPGTTYRDNGYTF. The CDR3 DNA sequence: TGCGCCAGCAGTCACCCGGGGACAACCTACAGGGACAATGGCTACACCTTC.

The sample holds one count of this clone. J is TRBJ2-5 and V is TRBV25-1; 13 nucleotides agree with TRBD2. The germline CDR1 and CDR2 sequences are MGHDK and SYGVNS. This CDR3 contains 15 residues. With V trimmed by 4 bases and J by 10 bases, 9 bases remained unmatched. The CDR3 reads CASSAKLLAGGHQYF. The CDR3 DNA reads TGTGCCAGCAGTGCCAAACTACTAGCGGGGGGGCACCAGTACTTC.

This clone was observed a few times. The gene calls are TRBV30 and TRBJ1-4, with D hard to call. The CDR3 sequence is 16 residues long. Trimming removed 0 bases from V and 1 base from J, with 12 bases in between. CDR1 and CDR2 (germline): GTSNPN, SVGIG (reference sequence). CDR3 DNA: TGTGCCTGGAGTGTCCACCCTCCCGGAACTAATGAAAAACTGTTTTTT. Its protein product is CAWSVHPPGTNEKLFF.

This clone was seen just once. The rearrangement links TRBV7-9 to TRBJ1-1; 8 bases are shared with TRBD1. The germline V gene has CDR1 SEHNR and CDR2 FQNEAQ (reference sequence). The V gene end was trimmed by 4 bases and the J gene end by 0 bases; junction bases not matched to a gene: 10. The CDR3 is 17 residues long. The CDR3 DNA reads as TGTGCCAGCAGCTCACCCCATCGCAGGGGGCTGAACACTGAAGCTTTCTTT. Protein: CASSSPHRRGLNTEAFF.

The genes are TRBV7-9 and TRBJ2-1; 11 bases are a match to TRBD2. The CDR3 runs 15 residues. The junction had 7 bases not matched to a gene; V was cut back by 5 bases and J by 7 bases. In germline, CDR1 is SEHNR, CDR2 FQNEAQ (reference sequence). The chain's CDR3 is CASSLRLAGRNEQFF. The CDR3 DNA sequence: TGTGCCAGCAGCCTCCGACTAGCGGGGCGGAATGAGCAGTTCTTC.

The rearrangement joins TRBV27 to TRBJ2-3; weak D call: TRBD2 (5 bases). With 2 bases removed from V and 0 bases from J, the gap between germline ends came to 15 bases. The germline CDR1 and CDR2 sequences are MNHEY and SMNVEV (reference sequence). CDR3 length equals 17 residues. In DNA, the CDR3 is TGTGCCAGCAGTTTAGGACTGAGCGGAACTAGCACAGATACGCAGTATTTT. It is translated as CASSLGLSGTSTDTQYF.

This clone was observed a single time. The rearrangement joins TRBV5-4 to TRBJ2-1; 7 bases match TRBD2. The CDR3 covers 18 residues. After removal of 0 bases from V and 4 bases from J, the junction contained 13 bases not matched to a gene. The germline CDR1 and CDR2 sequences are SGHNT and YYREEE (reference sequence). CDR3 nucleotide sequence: TGTGCCAGCAGCTTGGGGGTGCCGACGGGAGGACTGTACAATGAGCAGTTCTTC. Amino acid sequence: CASSLGVPTGGLYNEQFF.

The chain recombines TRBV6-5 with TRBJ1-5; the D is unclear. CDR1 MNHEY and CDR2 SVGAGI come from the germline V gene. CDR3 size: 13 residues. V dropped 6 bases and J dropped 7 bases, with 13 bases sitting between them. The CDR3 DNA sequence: TGTGCCAGCAGCAGTTCGGGAAGACAGCCCCAGCATTTT. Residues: CASSSSGRQPQHF.

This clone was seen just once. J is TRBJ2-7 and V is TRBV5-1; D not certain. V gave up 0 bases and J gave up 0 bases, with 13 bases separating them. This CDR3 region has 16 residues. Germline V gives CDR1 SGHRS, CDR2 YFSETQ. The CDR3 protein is CASSLVQAVSSYEQYF. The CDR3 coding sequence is TGCGCCAGCAGCTTGGTCCAGGCCGTCAGCTCCTACGAGCAGTACTTC.

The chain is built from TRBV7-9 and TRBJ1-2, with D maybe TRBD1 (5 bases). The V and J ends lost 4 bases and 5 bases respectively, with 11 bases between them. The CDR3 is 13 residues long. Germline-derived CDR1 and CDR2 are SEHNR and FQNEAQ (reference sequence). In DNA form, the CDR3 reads TGTGCCAGCAGCTCCAGGGTGAATTATGGCTACACCTTC. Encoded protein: CASSSRVNYGYTF.

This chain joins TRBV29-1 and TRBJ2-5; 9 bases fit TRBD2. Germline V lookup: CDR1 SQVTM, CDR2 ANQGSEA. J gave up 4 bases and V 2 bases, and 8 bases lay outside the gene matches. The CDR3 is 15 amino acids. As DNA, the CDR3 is TGCAGCGTTGAATTCTTAGCGGGAGTTACAGAGACCCAGTACTTC. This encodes CSVEFLAGVTETQYF.

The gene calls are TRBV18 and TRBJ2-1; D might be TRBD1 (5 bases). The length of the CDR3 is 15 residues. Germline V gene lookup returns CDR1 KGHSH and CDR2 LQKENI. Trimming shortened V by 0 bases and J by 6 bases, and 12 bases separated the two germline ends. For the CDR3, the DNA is TGTGCCAGCTCACCACCAGGACCCCAGGGCAATGAGCAGTTCTTC. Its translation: CASSPPGPQGNEQFF.

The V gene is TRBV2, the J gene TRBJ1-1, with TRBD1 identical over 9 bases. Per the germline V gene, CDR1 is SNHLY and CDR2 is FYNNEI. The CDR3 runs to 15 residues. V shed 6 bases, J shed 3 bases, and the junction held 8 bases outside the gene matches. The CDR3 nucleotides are TGTGCCAGCAGGAAAACAGGGGGCAGGGACACTGAAGCTTTCTTT. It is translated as CASRKTGGRDTEAFF.

The CDR3 region has the DNA TGTGCCAGCAGCCCCCCTCGTAGGGGGAGGGCAGGTCAGGTCACTGAAGCTTTCTTT. It is translated as CASSPPRRGRAGQVTEAFF. This rearrangement joins TRBV3-1 (or the pseudogene TRBV3-2) to TRBJ1-1, with a tentative D call TRBD1 (6 bases). The CDR3 spans 19 residues. V was pared by 4 bases and J by 4 bases, with 28 bases between. Germline V lookup: CDR1 LGHDT, CDR2 YNNKEL (reference sequence).

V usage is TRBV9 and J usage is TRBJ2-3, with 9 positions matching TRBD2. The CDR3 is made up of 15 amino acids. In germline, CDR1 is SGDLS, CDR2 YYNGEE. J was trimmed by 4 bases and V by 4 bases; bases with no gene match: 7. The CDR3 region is CASSLLGLAADTQYF. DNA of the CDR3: TGTGCCAGCAGCCTGTTGGGACTAGCTGCAGATACGCAGTATTTT.

This CDR3 reads CASSIPLAHTDTQYF. DNA for the CDR3: TGTGCCAGTAGTATCCCTCTAGCTCACACAGATACGCAGTATTTT. V usage is TRBV19 and J usage is TRBJ2-3, with D possibly TRBD2 on 5 matching bases. Germline V lookup: CDR1 LNHDA, CDR2 SQIVND (reference sequence). The CDR3 has 15 residues. V was cut by 3 bases and J by 2 bases, with 12 bases left in between.